The present entry profiles one TCR beta chain with its context. Profiled with immunoSEQ multiplex PCR; TCRdb holds only in-frame clones, not every one. The sample has roughly 130,000 clones, around 90% seen once. This specimen belongs to a study of control samples from healthy donors and cancer patients. V gave up 5 bases and J gave up 7 bases; unmatched junction bases: 17. The CDR3 runs 17 residues. Germline-derived CDR1 and CDR2 are SGHAT and FQNNGV. This sequence originates from a young man in good health. Input material: blood. V gene TRBV11-2 combines with J gene TRBJ2-7, with TRBD1 identical over 10 bases. The CDR3, as DNA: TGTGCCAGCAGCCGACTGACGACGGGACAGGGGTCGTATGAGCAGTACTTC. Amino acid sequence: CASSRLTTGQGSYEQYF.